This passage covers 21 T cell receptor beta chains from one sample sequenced in a study of cytomegalovirus exposure and HLA in healthy donors. Use of 60 Vbeta and 13 Jbeta primers characterized the PCR. Repertoires were generated with immunoSEQ multiplex PCR, while TCRdb's copy carries only in-frame clones and drops some. The repertoire includes over 150,000 clones, about four fifths of them detected once, and 1% sits in the top ten. The sequencing sample was made of PBMCs. Every receptor here comes from a woman between 45 and 65 years old in good health and CMV-seropositive.

Here the CDR3 DNA reads TGCAGCGTCGCCGCCCAGGCAGATACGCAGTATTTT. Amino acid sequence: CSVAAQADTQYF. The chain carries TRBV29-1 and TRBJ2-3, with D hard to call. The CDR3 contains 12 residues. V was trimmed by 6 bases and J by 4 bases, leaving 11 bases between them. CDR1 and CDR2 (germline): SQVTM, ANQGSEA.

The J gene is TRBJ1-1, the V gene TRBV10-3; D is possibly TRBD1 (6 bases). Germline CDR1 reads ENHRY; CDR2 reads SYGVKD. The CDR3 spans 13 residues. Trimming removed 8 bases at V and 7 bases at J, with 17 bases between. CDR3 sequence (DNA): TGTGCCATCTCCCCCACAGGGCAGGGTGAAGCTTTCTTT. It yields the protein CAISPTGQGEAFF.

The gene calls are TRBV7-9 and TRBJ1-4; 8 bases are shared with TRBD1. The length of the CDR3 is 15 residues. The J segment lost 2 bases and the V segment lost 4 bases, leaving 3 bases of the junction unmatched. Germline lookup yields CDR1 SEHNR and CDR2 FQNEAQ (reference sequence). DNA for the CDR3: TGTGCCAGCAGCTCCTACAGGGGGACTAATGAAAAACTGTTTTTT. It translates to CASSSYRGTNEKLFF.

The V and J genes are TRBV4-2 and TRBJ2-3; 14 positions agree with TRBD2. Trimming took 4 bases from V and 2 from J; bases not matched to a gene: 8. The CDR3 length is 18 residues. Germline loops: CDR1 LGHNA, CDR2 YNFKEQ. The CDR3 nucleotides are TGTGCCAGCAGCCCTTCGGGACTAGCGGGGGCGAACACAGATACGCAGTATTTT. Protein sequence: CASSPSGLAGANTDTQYF.

The J gene is TRBJ1-1, the V gene TRBV5-1; a possible D gene is TRBD1 (5 bases). V lost 3 bases to trimming and J lost 1 base, with 10 bases between them. The germline V gene has CDR1 SGHRS and CDR2 YFSETQ. The CDR3 covers 14 residues. CDR3 residues: CASSSMGQNTEAFF. The CDR3 DNA is TGCGCCAGCAGCTCGATGGGGCAGAACACTGAAGCTTTCTTT. Full variable domain (rest looked up from reference TRBV5-1 and TRBJ1-1): KAGVTQTPRYLIKTRGQQVTLSCSPISGHRSVSWYQQTPGQGLQFLFEYFSETQRNKGNFPGRFSGRQFSNSRSEMNVSTLELGDSALYLCASSSMGQNTEAFFGQGTRLTVV.

The V gene is TRBV4-1, the J gene TRBJ1-2, with TRBD1 identical over 8 bases. J was trimmed by 7 bases and V by 0 bases; bases with no gene match: 4. The CDR3 is 14 amino acids. The V gene's germline CDR1 is MGHRA and CDR2 YSYEKL. This chain's CDR3 is CASSQDQQGVGYTF. In nucleotides, the CDR3 is TGCGCCAGCAGCCAAGACCAACAGGGGGTTGGCTACACCTTC.

The V call is TRBV15, the J call TRBJ1-1; no clear D gene. This CDR3 region has 15 residues. The V gene's germline CDR1 is LNHNV and CDR2 YYDKDF (reference sequence). The germline V and J ends were trimmed by 0 bases and 1 base, with 9 bases remaining between them. The CDR3 sequence: CATSREEGRNTEAFF. The CDR3 DNA sequence: TGTGCCACCAGCAGAGAAGAGGGAAGGAACACTGAAGCTTTCTTT.

This clone was observed a few times. The gene calls are TRBV5-4 and TRBJ2-7; perhaps TRBD1 as D (6 bases). Germline V gene lookup returns CDR1 SGHNT and CDR2 YYREEE (reference sequence). The V and J ends lost 3 bases and 4 bases respectively, with 11 bases between them. This CDR3 is built from 13 residues. This CDR3 reads CASSSIQGYEQYF. The DNA of the CDR3 is TGTGCCAGCAGCTCGATACAGGGATACGAGCAGTACTTC.

The chain couples TRBV9 to TRBJ2-4, with 9 bases fitting TRBD2. The V segment lost 2 bases and the J segment 2 bases; nucleotides outside the gene matches: 2. The CDR3 covers 15 residues. Germline V gene data show CDR1 as SGDLS and CDR2 as YYNGEE. Here the CDR3 reads CASSVGTSTKNIQYF. CDR3 bases: TGTGCCAGCAGCGTGGGGACTAGCACCAAAAACATTCAGTACTTC.

The genes are TRBV7-2 and TRBJ1-4, with D maybe TRBD1 (6 bases). The V end lost 6 bases, the J end lost 7 bases, and 15 bases lay between the germline ends. Germline values: CDR1 SGHTA, CDR2 FQGNSA. CDR3 length equals 14 residues. CDR3 sequence reads: CASSSAQGGEKLFF. Written as DNA, the CDR3 is TGTGCCAGCAGTTCGGCACAGGGTGGTGAAAAACTGTTTTTT.

The chain employs TRBV5-5 and TRBJ2-5; a possible D gene is TRBD1 (5 bases). The J call is uncertain, as TRBJ2-7 better fits the DNA end. The CDR3 runs 13 residues. CDR1 SGHKS and CDR2 YYEKEE come from the germline V gene (reference sequence). CDR3 in amino acids: CASSFPRAYEQYF. CDR3 bases: TGTGCCAGCAGCTTCCCCAGGGCTTACGAGCAGTACTTC.

The chain couples TRBV27 to TRBJ1-1; D is ambiguous. CDR3 length: 17 residues. From germline, CDR1 is MNHEY and CDR2 SMNVEV (reference sequence). V lost 0 bases and J 1 base, leaving 15 bases between the germline ends. CDR3 sequence reads: CASSLSYVRRQNTEAFF. The CDR3 DNA is TGTGCCAGCAGTTTATCGTATGTTCGCAGACAGAACACTGAAGCTTTCTTT.

This clone was counted between two and nine times. The V gene is TRBV5-4, the J gene TRBJ1-2, with D possibly being TRBD1 (5 bases). CDR3 size: 14 residues. Trimming pared 3 bases from V and 3 bases from J, leaving 12 bases between. Per the germline V gene, CDR1 is SGHNT and CDR2 is YYREEE (reference sequence). CDR3 DNA sequence: TGTGCCAGCAGCTCCCAACAGGTGTACTATGGCTACACCTTC. It codes for CASSSQQVYYGYTF.

As concerns this clone: Additional DNA sequences in this sample encode the identical CDR3. The chain carries TRBV6-5 and TRBJ1-6, with D unresolved. The CDR3 loop spans 12 amino acids. V was trimmed by 6 bases and J by 4 bases, leaving 4 bases between them. CDR1 MNHEY and CDR2 SVGAGI come from the germline V gene. For the CDR3, the DNA is TGTGCCAGCAGACGGTATAATTCACCCCTCCACTTT. This sequence encodes CASRRYNSPLHF.

V is TRBV29-1 and J is TRBJ2-6; 7 nucleotides agree with TRBD1. Germline V gene lookup returns CDR1 SQVTM and CDR2 ANQGSEA. V gave up 6 bases and J gave up 3 bases; unmatched junction bases: 8. The CDR3 runs 15 residues. CDR3 region: CSVNRGVHGANVLTF. The DNA of the CDR3 is TGCAGCGTGAACAGGGGAGTACATGGGGCCAACGTCCTGACTTTC.

The rearrangement uses TRBV7-3 and TRBJ1-1; D may be TRBD1 (6 bases). V was trimmed by 3 bases and J by 5 bases, leaving 10 bases between them. Per the germline V gene, CDR1 is SGHTA and CDR2 is FQGTGA. The CDR3 has 13 amino acids. CDR3 sequence reads: CASSFGQLTEAFF. In nucleotides, the CDR3 is TGTGCCAGCAGCTTCGGACAGCTGACTGAAGCTTTCTTT.

The rearrangement links TRBV29-1 to TRBJ1-2, with 8 bases fitting TRBD1. The V segment lost 3 bases and the J segment 4 bases; nucleotides outside the gene matches: 4. The CDR3 totals 13 residues. The germline gives CDR1 SQVTM, CDR2 ANQGSEA. The CDR3 region is CSVDGTGGYGYTF. The CDR3 DNA sequence: TGCAGCGTTGATGGGACAGGAGGCTATGGCTACACCTTC.

The chain couples TRBV7-9 to TRBJ1-4; TRBD1 agrees at 7 bases. V lost 7 bases, J lost 7 bases, and 6 bases stayed unmatched. Germline V CDR1 and CDR2: SEHNR, FQNEAQ (reference sequence). The length of the CDR3 is 13 residues. The CDR3 reads CASTGTAGEKLFF. In nucleotides, the CDR3 is TGTGCCAGCACGGGGACAGCGGGTGAAAAACTGTTTTTT. Full variable domain (missing parts from reference TRBV7-9 and TRBJ1-4): DTGVSQNPRHKITKRGQNVTFRCDPISEHNRLYWYRQTLGQGPEFLTYFQNEAQLEKSRLLSDRFSAERPKGSFSTLEIQRTEQGDSAMYLCASTGTAGEKLFFGSGTQLSVL.

The V gene is TRBV9, the J gene TRBJ2-7; a weak D match, TRBD2 (6 bases). Germline CDR1 and CDR2: SGDLS and YYNGEE. The CDR3 consists of 14 residues. The V end lost 0 bases, the J end lost 6 bases, and 13 bases lay between the germline ends. The CDR3 sequence is CASSVGGKSSEQYF. The CDR3 nucleotides are TGTGCCAGCAGCGTAGGCGGGAAATCGTCCGAGCAGTACTTC.

The rearrangement uses TRBV7-9 and TRBJ2-7, with 7 bases that match TRBD1. V lost 5 bases and J lost 8; bases outside the gene matches: 12. CDR3 length equals 14 residues. Germline CDR1 and CDR2: SEHNR and FQNEAQ (reference sequence). For the CDR3, the DNA is TGTGCCAGCAGCACGCGCTCCGGACAGGCTAAGCAGTACTTC. Translated: CASSTRSGQAKQYF.

The chain uses TRBV29-1 and TRBJ2-2, with TRBD2 matching over 8 bases. Germline CDR1 SQVTM, CDR2 ANQGSEA. This CDR3 region has 15 residues. The V gene end was trimmed by 4 bases and the J gene end by 7 bases; junction bases not matched to a gene: 11. The CDR3 DNA reads TGCAGCGTTGGGGGACTAGGGAGGGGTAGCGGGGAGCTGTTTTTT. This codes for CSVGGLGRGSGELFF.